The clone carrying this TCR beta chain was found once. Using immunoSEQ multiplex PCR, the repertoire was profiled, and TCRdb retains in-frame clones only, with some absent. Of some 45,000 clones in the sample, 82% are singletons; the top ten hold approximately 23%. This entry comes from a study of OX40 agonist ivuxolimab in advanced cancers. The wider study: Patients were treated with ivuxolimab, an agonistic anti-OX40 (CD134) antibody. The dose-escalation cohort was approximately 84% male, with a mean age of approximately 61 years, ranging about 20 to 85. Of the participants, roughly 40% had some prior anti-PD-1, anti-PD-L1 or anti-CTLA-4 therapy, which was allowed.

The starting material was CD4+ or CD8+ T cells sorted from blood, obtained in a trial of the OX40 agonist ivuxolimab. This clonotype was sampled from an adult with an advanced solid tumor such as melanoma, head and neck, liver or kidney cancer.

CDR3 DNA: TGTGCCAGCAGCCGAAGCGGGGGGGCTCCAGATACGCAGTATTTT. Its protein product is CASSRSGGAPDTQYF. The chain is built from TRBV6-1 and TRBJ2-3; TRBD2 matches at 10 bases. After removal of 6 bases from V and 4 bases from J, the junction contained 7 bases not matched to a gene. CDR1 and CDR2 from the germline V gene are MNHNS and SASEGT. The CDR3 length is 15 residues.